The present entry profiles one T cell receptor beta chain with its context. No antigen is known for it. This entry comes from a study of CD8 T cells in ankylosing spondylitis. General study points: Seemingly distinctive of ankylosing spondylitis blood was a TCR beta motif formed by eight highly homologous variants. Reactive arthritis synovial fluid and blood previously showed some of these motif variants.

The CDR3 loop spans 15 amino acids. Losses at the gene ends were 8 bases for V and 9 bases for J; bases not matched to a gene: 16. CDR1 is DFQATT, CDR2 SNEGSKA, per germline (reference sequence). MiXCR, applied by TCRdb to the 5' RACE reads, yields one record per CDR3 protein. In the table there are a few hundred thousand distinct CDR3 sequences, about a sixth of which are singletons. Source material: blood, either unsorted or a sorted T cell fraction (not recorded which). The V and J genes are TRBV20-1 and TRBJ2-1, with 10 bases identical to TRBD2. The sequence derives from a male donor with ankylosing spondylitis or in good health (not recorded which). This chain's CDR3 is CSILPLAGDVSEQFF. CDR3 DNA: TGCAGTATTCTCCCCCTAGCGGGAGATGTAAGTGAGCAGTTCTTC.